The clone carrying this T cell receptor beta chain has only one observation. This entry belongs to a study of control samples from healthy donors and cancer patients. Germline V gene lookup returns CDR1 SNHLY and CDR2 FYNNEI. V was pared by 6 bases and J by 3 bases, with 9 bases between. This CDR3 contains 12 residues. Assay used: immunoSEQ multiplex PCR; TCRdb lists only in-frame clones, some missing. The data contain some 150,000 clones, around 91% of them seen just once; the ten biggest clones take up about 1.6%. The V gene is TRBV2, the J gene TRBJ2-7; D gene unclear. The material sequenced was blood. The receptor's source is a woman aged 30 to 39 in good health. The DNA of the CDR3 is TGTGCCAGCAGACCCCTAGGCTACGAGCAGTACTTC. This sequence encodes CASRPLGYEQYF.